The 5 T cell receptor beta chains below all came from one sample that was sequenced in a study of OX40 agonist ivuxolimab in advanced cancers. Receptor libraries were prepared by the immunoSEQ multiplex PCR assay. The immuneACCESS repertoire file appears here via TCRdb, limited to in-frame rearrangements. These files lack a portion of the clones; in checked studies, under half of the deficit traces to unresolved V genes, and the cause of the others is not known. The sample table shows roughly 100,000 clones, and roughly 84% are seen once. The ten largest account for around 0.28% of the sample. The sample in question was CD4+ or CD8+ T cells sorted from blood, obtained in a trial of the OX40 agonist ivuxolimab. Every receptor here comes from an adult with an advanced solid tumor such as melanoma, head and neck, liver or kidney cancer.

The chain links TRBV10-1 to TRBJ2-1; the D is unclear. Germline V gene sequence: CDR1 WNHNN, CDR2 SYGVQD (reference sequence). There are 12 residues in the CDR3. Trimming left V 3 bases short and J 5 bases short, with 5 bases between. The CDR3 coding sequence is TGCGCCAGCAGTGAACTAAACAATGAGCAGTTCTTC. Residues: CASSELNNEQFF.

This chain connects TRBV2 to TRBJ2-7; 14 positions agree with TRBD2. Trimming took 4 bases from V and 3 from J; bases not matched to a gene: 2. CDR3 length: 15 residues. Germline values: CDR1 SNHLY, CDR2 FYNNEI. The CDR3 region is CASSGGTSGGYEQYF. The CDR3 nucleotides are TGTGCCAGCAGTGGCGGGACTAGCGGGGGCTACGAGCAGTACTTC.

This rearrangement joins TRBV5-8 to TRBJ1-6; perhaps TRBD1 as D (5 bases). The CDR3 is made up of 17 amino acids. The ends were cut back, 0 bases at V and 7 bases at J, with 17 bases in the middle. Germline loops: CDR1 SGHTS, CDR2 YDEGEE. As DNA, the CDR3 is TGTGCCAGCAGCTTGGCCGGGACTTCCCGCCTAAATTCACCCCTCCACTTT. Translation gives CASSLAGTSRLNSPLHF.

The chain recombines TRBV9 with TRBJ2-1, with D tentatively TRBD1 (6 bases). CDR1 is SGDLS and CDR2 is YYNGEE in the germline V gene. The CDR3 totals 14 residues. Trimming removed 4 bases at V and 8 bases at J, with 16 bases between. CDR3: CASSRDTGRDEQFF. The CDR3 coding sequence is TGTGCCAGCAGCCGGGACACTGGGCGTGATGAGCAGTTCTTC.

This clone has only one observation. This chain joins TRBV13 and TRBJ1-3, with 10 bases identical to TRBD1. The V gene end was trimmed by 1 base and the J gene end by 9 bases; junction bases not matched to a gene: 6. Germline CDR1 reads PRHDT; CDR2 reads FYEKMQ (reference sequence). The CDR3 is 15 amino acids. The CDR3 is CASSLEVGQGSTIYF. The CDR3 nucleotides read TGTGCCAGCAGCTTAGAAGTGGGACAGGGGAGCACCATATATTTT.